This T cell receptor beta chain was sequenced in a study of identifying expanded T cells in peripheral blood. A remark on this clone: What it binds is unknown.

The germline V gene has CDR1 ENHRY and CDR2 SYGVKD. V was pared by 6 bases and J by 1 base, with 14 bases between. This CDR3 region has 15 residues. Study conclusions and caveats: Variance in clone template counts between two-week samples significantly increased with total template count across all healthy donors. Roughly 1.2 clones differed between technical replicates, versus about 15 and 19 over time.

TCRdb's copy holds only in-frame clones and misses some; the assay was immunoSEQ multiplex PCR. The table records 97,000 or so clones, about nine tenths of them present only once. Healthy donors had no documented immune events, such as infections, while sampled. The V gene is TRBV10-3, the J gene TRBJ2-3, with D tentatively TRBD1 or TRBD2 (5 bases each). This receptor was identified in a person aged 18-70 years in good health. Source material: blood. CDR3 in DNA: TGTGCCATCAGGGCAAGGGGAGTGGGCACAGATACGCAGTATTTT. Translated, it gives CAIRARGVGTDTQYF.